This T cell receptor (beta chain) was observed in a study of blood T cell repertoires in COVID-19. Overall study context: Samples of COVID-19 (acute and convalescent) were obtained from the United States, Italy and Spain.

V dropped 8 bases and J dropped 6; count of bases not matched to a gene: 7. This CDR3 is built from 12 residues. Germline V CDR1 and CDR2: SEHNR, FQNEAQ (reference sequence). Data came from immunoSEQ multiplex PCR; TCRdb stores just in-frame clones and leaves some out. The table lists over 200,000 clones, around 90% of them singletons, with under 14% in the top ten. Residents of about two dozen US areas, aged about 18 to 95 years, made up the participants. Participants' reported clinical history set cohort assignment. The chain has TRBV7-9 and TRBJ2-7; TRBD1 matches 7 bases. The sequencing sample was made of PBMCs or T cells enriched from blood (not recorded which). The origin of this receptor is a man aged 30 to 39 who had recovered from COVID-19. In DNA form, the CDR3 reads TGTGCCAGCGACAGGGCTTCGAGCGAGCAGTACTTC. This codes for CASDRASSEQYF.